The 21 T cell receptor beta chains in this list originate from one sample, sequenced in a study of shared clonotypes between healthy human individuals. Produced via immunoSEQ multiplex PCR; TCRdb's table is partial and in-frame only. The sample shows over a million clones, about 96% of them seen only once. Sequences were obtained from naive CD4+ T cells sorted from blood. Subset specified: CD45RA+ positively selected. These TCRs come from a man aged 25 to 45 in good health.

The chain combines TRBV18 with TRBJ2-2, with D unclear. The CDR3 totals 13 residues. V was shortened by 5 bases and J by 7 bases, with 11 bases between the two germline ends. CDR1 KGHSH and CDR2 LQKENI come from the germline V gene. CDR3 coding DNA: TGTGCCAGCTCAATGGGGTTTGGCGGGGAGCTGTTTTTT. The encoded protein is CASSMGFGGELFF.

The chain has TRBV14 and TRBJ2-5, with D perhaps matching TRBD2 (5 bases). The CDR3 consists of 16 residues. V lost 4 bases to trimming and J lost 4 bases, with 19 bases between them. The germline gives CDR1 SGHDN, CDR2 FVKESK. CDR3: CASSLSTTRVGETQYF. The CDR3 bases are TGTGCCAGCAGCCTTTCTACAACTAGGGTGGGAGAGACCCAGTACTTC.

The V call is TRBV18, the J call TRBJ2-1, with 10 bases aligning to TRBD2. Germline lookup yields CDR1 KGHSH and CDR2 LQKENI. Trimming took 2 bases from V and 9 from J; bases not matched to a gene: 1. The CDR3 sequence is 13 residues long. The CDR3 loop is CASSPGLAAEQFF. In DNA form, the CDR3 reads TGTGCCAGCTCACCAGGACTAGCGGCTGAGCAGTTCTTC.

The V call is TRBV5-1, the J call TRBJ2-2; D is tentatively TRBD1 or TRBD2 (5 bases each). The ends were cut back, 0 bases at V and 5 bases at J, with 11 bases in the middle. The length of the CDR3 is 15 residues. CDR1 SGHRS and CDR2 YFSETQ come from the germline V gene. CDR3 bases: TGCGCCAGCAGCTTGGCAGGGCGGGCGACCGGGGAGCTGTTTTTT. As protein: CASSLAGRATGELFF.

The CDR3 DNA reads TGTGCCAGCAGCTTGGAACTAGCGGGAACGCAGTATTTT. This gives the protein CASSLELAGTQYF. The chain carries TRBV5-5 and TRBJ2-3; 10 bases map to TRBD2. The V and J ends lost 0 bases and 9 bases, in that order; junction bases with no gene match: 1. Germline-derived CDR1 and CDR2 are SGHKS and YYEKEE (reference sequence). This CDR3 region has 13 residues.

Points on this clone: The junction departs from germline at one end; a sequencing error may be responsible. The rearrangement joins TRBV7-7 to TRBJ2-5, with D tentatively TRBD2 (6 bases). This CDR3 is 14 amino acids long. Germline V lookup: CDR1 SSHAT, CDR2 FNYEAQ (reference sequence). The CDR3 DNA reads TGTGCTAGCAGCATAGAGGCGGGGTCGGAGACCCAGTACTTC. It codes for CASSIEAGSETQYF.

V gene TRBV7-6 combines with J gene TRBJ2-3; tentative D call: TRBD2 (5 bases). Trimming stripped 1 base from V and 0 bases from J, with 8 bases between. Looked up from germline, CDR1 is SGHVS and CDR2 is FNYEAQ. This CDR3 comprises 15 residues. CDR3 nucleotide sequence: TGTGCCAGCAGCTTAGTAGCGTCTAGCACAGATACGCAGTATTTT. Its translation is CASSLVASSTDTQYF.

Comment on this clone: One junction end disagrees with the germline gene, perhaps due to a read error. Within the sample, other DNA sequences also encode this same CDR3. The chain uses TRBV5-1 and TRBJ2-2; 7 positions agree with TRBD2. There are 14 residues in the CDR3. CDR1 and CDR2 from the germline V gene are SGHRS and YFSETQ. The CDR3 nucleotides are TGCGCCAGCAGTTTGGGCGGGGGCACCGGGGAGCTGTTTTTT. It yields the protein CASSLGGGTGELFF.

Written as DNA, the CDR3 is TGTGCCAGCAGTGAAGGTGGCGGGAGCCCTCCCTACGAGCAGTACTTC. Translated: CASSEGGGSPPYEQYF. The chain links TRBV25-1 to TRBJ2-7; 7 bases line up with TRBD2. CDR1 is MGHDK, CDR2 SYGVNS, per germline. V lost 2 bases and J lost 2; bases outside the gene matches: 9. This CDR3 spans 16 amino acids.

The sample holds one count of this clone. The same CDR3 arises from other DNA sequences in this sample as well. The rearrangement joins TRBV7-9 to TRBJ2-1; TRBD2 agrees at 14 bases. The CDR3 consists of 15 residues. The trim removed 5 bases at V and 7 bases at J, leaving 4 bases unmatched. Germline loops: CDR1 SEHNR, CDR2 FQNEAQ (reference sequence). In DNA, the CDR3 is TGTGCCAGCAGCCTAGGGACTAGCGGGAGTAATGAGCAGTTCTTC. It specifies CASSLGTSGSNEQFF.

The V call is TRBV5-5, the J call TRBJ2-3; possible D gene TRBD2, 6 bases. The CDR3 loop spans 13 amino acids. Trimming stripped 4 bases from V and 1 base from J, with 7 bases between. In germline, CDR1 is SGHKS, CDR2 YYEKEE (reference sequence). The CDR3, as DNA: TGTGCCAGCAGCCCGGGGGGCACAGATACGCAGTATTTT. It yields the protein CASSPGGTDTQYF.

V and J are TRBV7-2 and TRBJ2-7; 8 bases line up with TRBD2. Germline-derived CDR1 and CDR2 are SGHTA and FQGNSA. The CDR3 is made up of 15 amino acids. Trimming at V came to 4 bases and at J to 6 bases, leaving 11 bases not matched to a gene. CDR3 residues: CASSSPGSGKVEQYF. CDR3 coding DNA: TGTGCCAGCAGCTCGCCTGGTAGCGGGAAAGTCGAGCAGTACTTC.

The chain joins TRBV5-1 to TRBJ2-7; 7 bases line up with TRBD2. This CDR3 contains 16 residues. The V segment lost 4 bases and the J segment 1 base; nucleotides outside the gene matches: 11. Germline CDR1 and CDR2: SGHRS and YFSETQ. The CDR3 DNA follows: TGCGCCAGCAGCCTTTCAGCGGGCGGGGGTTCCTACGAGCAGTACTTC. Translation gives CASSLSAGGGSYEQYF.

This chain connects TRBV9 to TRBJ1-4, with unresolved D. The germline gives CDR1 SGDLS, CDR2 YYNGEE. V was clipped by 0 bases and J by 3 bases, with 9 bases between them. The CDR3 covers 15 residues. The CDR3 nucleotides read TGTGCCAGCAGCGTAGAGGGCTTCCCTAATGAAAAACTGTTTTTT. Its protein is CASSVEGFPNEKLFF.

This clone was picked up a small number of times. Other nucleotide sequences in the sample specify the same CDR3. The chain couples TRBV5-1 to TRBJ2-5, with unresolved D. The germline V and J ends were trimmed by 5 bases and 2 bases, with 10 bases remaining between them. Germline V lookup: CDR1 SGHRS, CDR2 YFSETQ. The CDR3 has 13 amino acids. CDR3 bases: TGCGCCAGCAGTCTGGCCCCTCAAGAGACCCAGTACTTC. As protein: CASSLAPQETQYF.

V is TRBV5-6 and J is TRBJ1-4; D is undetermined. Germline CDR1 reads SGHDT; CDR2 reads YYEEEE. The CDR3 is 14 amino acids. V shed 2 bases and J shed 8 bases, with 13 bases lying between them. The CDR3, as DNA: TGTGCCAGCAGCTTCCAAGTATTGAACGAAAAACTGTTTTTT. It yields the protein CASSFQVLNEKLFF. The variable domain in full, with the rest retrieved from reference TRBV5-6 and TRBJ1-4, is DAGVTQSPTHLIKTRGQQVTLRCSPKSGHDTVSWYQQALGQGPQFIFQYYEEEERQRGNFPDRFSGHQFPNYSSELNVNALLLGDSALYLCASSFQVLNEKLFFGSGTQLSVL.

This clone has just one count. This chain links TRBV7-9 with TRBJ2-1; 11 bases agree with TRBD2. CDR1 is SEHNR and CDR2 is FQNEAQ in the germline V gene (reference sequence). This CDR3 has 15 amino acids. The junction had 6 bases not matched to a gene; V was cut back by 5 bases and J by 6 bases. Written as DNA, the CDR3 is TGTGCCAGCAGCGAGTATAGCGGGAGGGCCAATGAGCAGTTCTTC. Protein: CASSEYSGRANEQFF.

The chain employs TRBV28 and TRBJ1-2, with D unresolved. Trimming removed 7 bases at V and 6 bases at J, with 6 bases between. The CDR3 loop spans 10 amino acids. Germline assignment: CDR1 MDHEN and CDR2 SYDVKM. CDR3 in amino acids: CASKMDGYTF. In DNA form, the CDR3 reads TGTGCCAGCAAAATGGATGGCTACACCTTC.

The chain combines TRBV4-3 with TRBJ2-5; D uncertain. The CDR3 sequence is 13 residues long. Germline V lookup: CDR1 LGHNA, CDR2 YSLEER. V was cut by 0 bases and J by 6 bases, with 8 bases left in between. The CDR3 DNA reads TGCGCCAGCAGCCAAGACTTTAGAAAGACCCAGTACTTC. It yields the protein CASSQDFRKTQYF.

The gene calls are TRBV29-1 and TRBJ1-2, with a possible D match to TRBD1 (6 bases). The CDR3 runs to 12 residues. V was clipped by 7 bases and J by 6 bases, with 15 bases between them. The germline gives CDR1 SQVTM, CDR2 ANQGSEA. The CDR3 DNA reads TGCAGCGCCGACCGGGGGGCCAATGGCTACACCTTC. This gives the protein CSADRGANGYTF. The variable domain in full, completed from reference TRBV29-1 and TRBJ1-2, reads SAVISQKPSRDICQRGTSLTIQCQVDSQVTMMFWYRQQPGQSLTLIATANQGSEATYESGFVIDKFPISRPNLTFSTLTVSNMSPEDSSIYLCSADRGANGYTFGSGTRLTVV.

This chain joins TRBV30 and TRBJ1-2; D is perhaps TRBD1 (5 bases). The CDR3 extends over 13 amino acids. Per the germline V gene, CDR1 is GTSNPN and CDR2 is SVGIG (reference sequence). Trimming stripped 4 bases from V and 0 bases from J, with 9 bases between. The CDR3 region is CAWMRGANYGYTF. The DNA for the CDR3 is TGTGCCTGGATGAGGGGAGCTAACTATGGCTACACCTTC.